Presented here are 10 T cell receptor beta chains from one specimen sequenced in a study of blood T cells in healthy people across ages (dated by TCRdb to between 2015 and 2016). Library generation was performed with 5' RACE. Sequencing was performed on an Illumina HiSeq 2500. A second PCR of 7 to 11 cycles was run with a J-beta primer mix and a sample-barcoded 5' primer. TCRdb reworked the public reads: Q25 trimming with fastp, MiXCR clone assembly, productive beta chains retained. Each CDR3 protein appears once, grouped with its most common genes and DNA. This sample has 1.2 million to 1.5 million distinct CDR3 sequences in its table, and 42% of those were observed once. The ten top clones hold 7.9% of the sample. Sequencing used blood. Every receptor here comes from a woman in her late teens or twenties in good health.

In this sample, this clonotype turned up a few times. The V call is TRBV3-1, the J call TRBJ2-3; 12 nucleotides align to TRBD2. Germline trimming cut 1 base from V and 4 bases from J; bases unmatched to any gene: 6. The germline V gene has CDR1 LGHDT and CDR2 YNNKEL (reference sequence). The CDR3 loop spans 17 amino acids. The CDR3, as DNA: TGTGCCAGCAGCCAAGGCTACCGACTAGCGGGAGCAGATACGCAGTATTTT. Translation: CASSQGYRLAGADTQYF.

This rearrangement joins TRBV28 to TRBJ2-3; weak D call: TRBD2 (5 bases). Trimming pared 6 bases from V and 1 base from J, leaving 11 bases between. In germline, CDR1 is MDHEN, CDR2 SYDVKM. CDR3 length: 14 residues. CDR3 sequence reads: CASRNIGGTDTQYF. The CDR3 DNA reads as TGTGCCAGCAGAAATATCGGGGGCACAGATACGCAGTATTTT.

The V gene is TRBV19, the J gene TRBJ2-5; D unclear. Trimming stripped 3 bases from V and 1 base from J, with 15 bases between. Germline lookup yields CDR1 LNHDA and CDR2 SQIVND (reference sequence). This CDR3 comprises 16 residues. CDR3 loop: CASSIPVRAGQETQYF. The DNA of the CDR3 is TGTGCCAGTAGTATTCCAGTTCGGGCAGGCCAAGAGACCCAGTACTTC. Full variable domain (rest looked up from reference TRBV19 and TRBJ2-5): DGGITQSPKYLFRKEGQNVTLSCEQNLNHDAMYWYRQDPGQGLRLIYYSQIVNDFQKGDIAEGYSVSREKKESFPLTVTSAQKNPTAFYLCASSIPVRAGQETQYFGPGTRLLVL.

The chain's CDR3 is CASSLGVGLLGSGANVLTF. The CDR3 bases are TGTGCCAGCAGCTTAGGAGTTGGTCTACTAGGCTCTGGGGCCAACGTCCTGACTTTC. The rearrangement uses TRBV7-9 and TRBJ2-6; D might be TRBD2 (5 bases). The CDR3 contains 19 residues. Trimming stripped 1 base from V and 0 bases from J, with 16 bases between. Germline CDR1 reads SEHNR; CDR2 reads FQNEAQ (reference sequence). Full variable domain (outside the CDR3, taken from reference TRBV7-9 and TRBJ2-6): DTGVSQNPRHKITKRGQNVTFRCDPISEHNRLYWYRQTLGQGPEFLTYFQNEAQLEKSRLLSDRFSAERPKGSFSTLEIQRTEQGDSAMYLCASSLGVGLLGSGANVLTFGAGSRLTVL.

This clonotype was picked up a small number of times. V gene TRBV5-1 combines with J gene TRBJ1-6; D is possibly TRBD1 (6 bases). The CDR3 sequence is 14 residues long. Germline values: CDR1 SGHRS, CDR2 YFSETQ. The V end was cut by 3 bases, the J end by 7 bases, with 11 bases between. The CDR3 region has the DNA TGCGCCAGCAGCTATGGGGGCGAAAATTCACCCCTCCACTTT. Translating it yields CASSYGGENSPLHF.

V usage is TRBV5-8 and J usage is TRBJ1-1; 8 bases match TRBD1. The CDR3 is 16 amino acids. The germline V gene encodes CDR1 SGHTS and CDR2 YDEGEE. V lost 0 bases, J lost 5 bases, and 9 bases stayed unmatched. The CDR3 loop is CASSLEARGHKTEAFF. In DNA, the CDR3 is TGTGCCAGCAGCTTGGAAGCCAGGGGGCATAAGACTGAAGCTTTCTTT.

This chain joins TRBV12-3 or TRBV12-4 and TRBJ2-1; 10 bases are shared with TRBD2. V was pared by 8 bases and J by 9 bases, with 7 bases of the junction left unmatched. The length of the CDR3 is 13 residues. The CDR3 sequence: CASVSGRAGEQFF. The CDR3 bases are TGTGCCAGCGTGAGCGGGAGGGCCGGTGAGCAGTTCTTC.

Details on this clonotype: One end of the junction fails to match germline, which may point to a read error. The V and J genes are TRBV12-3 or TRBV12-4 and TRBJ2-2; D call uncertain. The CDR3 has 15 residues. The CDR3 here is CAGSLAGYYTGELFF. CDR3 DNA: TGTGCCGGCAGTTTGGCCGGTTACTACACCGGGGAGCTGTTTTTT.

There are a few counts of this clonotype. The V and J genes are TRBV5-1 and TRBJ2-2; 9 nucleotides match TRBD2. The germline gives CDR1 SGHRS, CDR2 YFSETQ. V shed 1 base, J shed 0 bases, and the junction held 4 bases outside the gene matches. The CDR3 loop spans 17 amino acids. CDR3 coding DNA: TGCGCCAGCAGCTTGTTGGCTAGCGGGGCGAACACCGGGGAGCTGTTTTTT. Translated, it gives CASSLLASGANTGELFF.

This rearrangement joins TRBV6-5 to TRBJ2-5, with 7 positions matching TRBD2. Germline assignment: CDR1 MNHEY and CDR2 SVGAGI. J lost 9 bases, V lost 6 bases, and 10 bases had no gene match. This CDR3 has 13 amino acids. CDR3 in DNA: TGTGCCAGCAGCCTCGGACTAGTAGGTCCCCAGTACTTC. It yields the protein CASSLGLVGPQYF.